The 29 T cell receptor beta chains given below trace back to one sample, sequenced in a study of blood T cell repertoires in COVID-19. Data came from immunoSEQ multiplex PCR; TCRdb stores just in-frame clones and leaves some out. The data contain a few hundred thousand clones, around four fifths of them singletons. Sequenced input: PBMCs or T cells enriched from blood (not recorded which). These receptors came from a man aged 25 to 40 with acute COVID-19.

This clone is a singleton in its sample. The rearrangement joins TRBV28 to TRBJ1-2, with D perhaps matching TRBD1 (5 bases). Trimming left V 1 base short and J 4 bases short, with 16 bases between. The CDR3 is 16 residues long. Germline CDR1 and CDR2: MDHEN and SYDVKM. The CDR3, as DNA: TGTGCCAGCAGTTTATATCGGGGGTCGGGGGTCTATGGCTACACCTTC. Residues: CASSLYRGSGVYGYTF.

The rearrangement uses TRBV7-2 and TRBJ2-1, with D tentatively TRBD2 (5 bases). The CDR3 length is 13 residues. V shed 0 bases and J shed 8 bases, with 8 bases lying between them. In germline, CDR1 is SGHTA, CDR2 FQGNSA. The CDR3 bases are TGTGCCAGCAGCTTAGCGCCCGGGGATGAGCAGTTCTTC. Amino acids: CASSLAPGDEQFF.

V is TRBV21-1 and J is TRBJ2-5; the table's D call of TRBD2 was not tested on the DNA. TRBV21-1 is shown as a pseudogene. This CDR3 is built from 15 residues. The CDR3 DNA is TGTGCCAGCAGCAAAATAGAGCGATTCCAAGAGACCCAGTACTTC. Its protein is CASSKIERFQETQYF.

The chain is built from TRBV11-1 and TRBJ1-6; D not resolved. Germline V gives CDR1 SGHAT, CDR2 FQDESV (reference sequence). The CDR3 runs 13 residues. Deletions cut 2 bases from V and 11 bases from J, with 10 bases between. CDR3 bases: TGTGCCAGCAGCTTAAAGGAGGGTACACCCCTCCACTTT. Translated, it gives CASSLKEGTPLHF.

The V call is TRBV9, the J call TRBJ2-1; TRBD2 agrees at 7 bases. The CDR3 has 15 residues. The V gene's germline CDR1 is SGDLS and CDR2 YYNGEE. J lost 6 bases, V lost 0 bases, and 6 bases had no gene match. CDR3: CASSVAREFGNEQFF. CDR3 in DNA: TGTGCCAGCAGCGTAGCGCGGGAGTTCGGCAATGAGCAGTTCTTC.

DNA of the CDR3: TGTGCCTCAATGGAGGCACTCAATCAGCCCCAGCATTTT. Translating gives CASMEALNQPQHF. The chain carries TRBV19 and TRBJ1-5; D remains unclear. Germline values: CDR1 LNHDA, CDR2 SQIVND (reference sequence). CDR3 size: 13 residues. Trimming cost V 11 bases and J 3 bases, with 14 bases left between them.

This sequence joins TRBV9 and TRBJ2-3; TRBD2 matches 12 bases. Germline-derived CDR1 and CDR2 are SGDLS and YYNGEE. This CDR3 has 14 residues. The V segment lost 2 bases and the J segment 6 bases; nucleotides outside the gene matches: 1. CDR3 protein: CASSVTSGSDTQYF. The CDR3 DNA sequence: TGTGCCAGCAGCGTGACTAGCGGGAGCGATACGCAGTATTTT.

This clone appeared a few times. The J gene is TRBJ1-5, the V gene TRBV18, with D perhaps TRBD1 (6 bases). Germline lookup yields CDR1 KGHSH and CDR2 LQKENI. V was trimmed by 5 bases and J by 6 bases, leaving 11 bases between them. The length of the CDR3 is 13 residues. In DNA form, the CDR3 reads TGTGCCAGCTCAAGGGGGTCAGGTCAGCCCCAGCATTTT. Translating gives CASSRGSGQPQHF.

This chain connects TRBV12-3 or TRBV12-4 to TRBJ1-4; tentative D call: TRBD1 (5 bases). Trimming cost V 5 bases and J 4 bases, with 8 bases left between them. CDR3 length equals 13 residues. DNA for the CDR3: TGTGCCAGCAGTAAACAGGTTAATGAAAAACTGTTTTTT. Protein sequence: CASSKQVNEKLFF.

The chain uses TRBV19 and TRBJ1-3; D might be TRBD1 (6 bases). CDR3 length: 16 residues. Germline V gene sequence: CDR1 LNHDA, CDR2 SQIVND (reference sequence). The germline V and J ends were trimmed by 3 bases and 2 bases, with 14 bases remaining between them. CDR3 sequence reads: CASSIVRGFAGNTIYF. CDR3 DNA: TGTGCCAGTAGTATTGTGAGGGGGTTCGCTGGAAACACCATATATTTT.

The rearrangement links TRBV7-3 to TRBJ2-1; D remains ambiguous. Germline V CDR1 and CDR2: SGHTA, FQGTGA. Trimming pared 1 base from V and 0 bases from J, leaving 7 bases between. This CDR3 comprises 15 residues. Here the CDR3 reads CASSLNFNSYNEQFF. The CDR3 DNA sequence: TGTGCCAGCAGCTTAAACTTTAACTCCTACAATGAGCAGTTCTTC.

The CDR3 loop is CASSESLQASGAFF. The CDR3 DNA is TGCGCCAGCAGTGAGTCTTTACAGGCGAGTGGAGCTTTCTTT. The chain couples TRBV10-2 to TRBJ1-1; a weak D match, TRBD1 (5 bases). V was pared by 0 bases and J by 10 bases, with 15 bases between. The CDR3 is made up of 14 amino acids. Germline V gene lookup returns CDR1 WSHSY and CDR2 SAAADI.

Here the CDR3 DNA reads TGTGCCAGCAGTGAATGGGGGGGGAGGATGGCTTTCTTT. Translation gives CASSEWGGRMAFF. J is TRBJ1-1 and V is TRBV6-1; D is possibly TRBD1 (5 bases). The V end lost 2 bases, the J end lost 11 bases, and 15 bases lay between the germline ends. This CDR3 is 13 amino acids long. Germline V lookup: CDR1 MNHNS, CDR2 SASEGT.

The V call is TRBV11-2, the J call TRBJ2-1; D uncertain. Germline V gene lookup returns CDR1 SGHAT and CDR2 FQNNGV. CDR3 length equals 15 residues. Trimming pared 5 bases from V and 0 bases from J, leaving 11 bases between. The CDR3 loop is CASSLTSASYNEQFF. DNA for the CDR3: TGTGCCAGCAGCCTGACCAGCGCCTCCTACAATGAGCAGTTCTTC.

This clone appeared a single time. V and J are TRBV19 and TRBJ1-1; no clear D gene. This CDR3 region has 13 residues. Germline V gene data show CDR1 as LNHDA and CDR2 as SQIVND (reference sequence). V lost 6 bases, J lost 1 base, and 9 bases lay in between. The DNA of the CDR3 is TGTGCCAGTAGCCAGGTAGGGAACACTGAAGCTTTCTTT. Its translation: CASSQVGNTEAFF. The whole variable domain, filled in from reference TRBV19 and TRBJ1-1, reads DGGITQSPKYLFRKEGQNVTLSCEQNLNHDAMYWYRQDPGQGLRLIYYSQIVNDFQKGDIAEGYSVSREKKESFPLTVTSAQKNPTAFYLCASSQVGNTEAFFGQGTRLTVV.

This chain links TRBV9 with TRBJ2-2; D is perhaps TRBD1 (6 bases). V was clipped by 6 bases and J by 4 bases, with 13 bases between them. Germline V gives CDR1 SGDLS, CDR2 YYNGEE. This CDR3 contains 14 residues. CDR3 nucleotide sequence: TGTGCCAGCACCGCAGGGGTCACCACCGGGGAGCTGTTTTTT. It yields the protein CASTAGVTTGELFF.

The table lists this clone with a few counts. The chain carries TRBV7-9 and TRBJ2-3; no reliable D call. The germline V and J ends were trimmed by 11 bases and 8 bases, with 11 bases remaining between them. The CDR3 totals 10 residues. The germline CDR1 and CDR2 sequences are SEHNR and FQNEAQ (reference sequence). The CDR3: CALEAVTQYF. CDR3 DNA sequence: TGTGCCCTCGAGGCGGTTACGCAGTATTTT. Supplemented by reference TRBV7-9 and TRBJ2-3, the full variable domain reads DTGVSQNPRHKITKRGQNVTFRCDPISEHNRLYWYRQTLGQGPEFLTYFQNEAQLEKSRLLSDRFSAERPKGSFSTLEIQRTEQGDSAMYLCALEAVTQYFGPGTRLTVL.

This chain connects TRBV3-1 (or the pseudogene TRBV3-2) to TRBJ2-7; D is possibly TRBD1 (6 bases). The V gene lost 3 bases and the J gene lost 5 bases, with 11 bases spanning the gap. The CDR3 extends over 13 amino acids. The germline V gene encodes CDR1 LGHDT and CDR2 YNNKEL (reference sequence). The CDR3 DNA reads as TGTGCCAGCAGCCAGACAGGAGAAAACGAGCAGTACGTC. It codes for CASSQTGENEQYV.

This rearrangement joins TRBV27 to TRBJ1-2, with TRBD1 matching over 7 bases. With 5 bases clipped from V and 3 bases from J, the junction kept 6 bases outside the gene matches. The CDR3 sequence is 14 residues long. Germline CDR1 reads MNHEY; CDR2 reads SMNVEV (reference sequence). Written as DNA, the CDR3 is TGTGCCAGCAGTAATAGGGGGACAGACTATGGCTACACCTTC. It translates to CASSNRGTDYGYTF.

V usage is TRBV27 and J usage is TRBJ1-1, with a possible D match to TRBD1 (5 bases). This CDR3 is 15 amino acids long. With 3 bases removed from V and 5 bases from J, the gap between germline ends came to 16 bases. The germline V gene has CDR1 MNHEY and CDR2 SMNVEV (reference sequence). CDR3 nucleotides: TGTGCCAGCAGTTTTCAGGGATTAGTTGGAACTGAAGCTTTCTTT. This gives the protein CASSFQGLVGTEAFF.

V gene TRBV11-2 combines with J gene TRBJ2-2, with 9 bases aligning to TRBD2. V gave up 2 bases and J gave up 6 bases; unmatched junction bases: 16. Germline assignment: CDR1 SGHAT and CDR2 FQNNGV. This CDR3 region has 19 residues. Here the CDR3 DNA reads TGTGCCAGCAGCTTACGCCTTAGGAAGTTAGCGGGAGTTTCCGGGGAGCTGTTTTTT. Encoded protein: CASSLRLRKLAGVSGELFF.

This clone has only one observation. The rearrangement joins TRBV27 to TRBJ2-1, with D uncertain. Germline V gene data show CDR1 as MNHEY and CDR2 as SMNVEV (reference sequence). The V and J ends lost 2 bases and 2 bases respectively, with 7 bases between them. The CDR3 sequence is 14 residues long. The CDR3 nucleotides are TGTGCCAGCAGTTTAGGCGGAACCTACAATGAGCAGTTCTTC. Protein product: CASSLGGTYNEQFF.

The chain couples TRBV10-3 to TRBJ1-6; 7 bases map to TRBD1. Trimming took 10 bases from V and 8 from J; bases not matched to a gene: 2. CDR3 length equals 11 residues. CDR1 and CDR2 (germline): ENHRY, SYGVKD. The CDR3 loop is CATQGDSPLHF. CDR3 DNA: TGTGCCACCCAGGGGGATTCACCCCTCCACTTT.

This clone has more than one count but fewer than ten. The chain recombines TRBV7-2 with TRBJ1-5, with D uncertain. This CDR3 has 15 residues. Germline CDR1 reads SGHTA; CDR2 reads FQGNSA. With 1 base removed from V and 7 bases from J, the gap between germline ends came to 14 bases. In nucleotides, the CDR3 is TGTGCCAGCAGCTTAGAAAACAGTTCATACCAGCCCCAGCATTTT. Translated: CASSLENSSYQPQHF.

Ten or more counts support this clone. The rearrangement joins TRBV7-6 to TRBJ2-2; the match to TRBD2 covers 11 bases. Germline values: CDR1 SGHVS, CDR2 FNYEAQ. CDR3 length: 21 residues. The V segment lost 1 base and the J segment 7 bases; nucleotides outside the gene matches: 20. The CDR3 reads CASSLEVRAGTSGSVIGELFF. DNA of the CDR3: TGTGCCAGCAGCTTAGAGGTCAGGGCCGGAACTAGCGGGAGTGTCATCGGGGAGCTGTTTTTT.

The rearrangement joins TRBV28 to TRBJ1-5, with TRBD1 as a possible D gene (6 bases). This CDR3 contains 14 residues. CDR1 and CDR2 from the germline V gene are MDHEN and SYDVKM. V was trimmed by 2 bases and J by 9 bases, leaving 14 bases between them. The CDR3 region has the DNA TGTGCCAGCAGTTTACCAGGGGAATCGGCGCCCCAGCATTTT. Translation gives CASSLPGESAPQHF.

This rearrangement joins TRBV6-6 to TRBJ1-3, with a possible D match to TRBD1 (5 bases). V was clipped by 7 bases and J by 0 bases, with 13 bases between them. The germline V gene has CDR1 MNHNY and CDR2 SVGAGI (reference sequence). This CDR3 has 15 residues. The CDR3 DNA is TGTGCCAGCATCCTTGACAGCCACTCTGGAAACACCATATATTTT. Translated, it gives CASILDSHSGNTIYF.

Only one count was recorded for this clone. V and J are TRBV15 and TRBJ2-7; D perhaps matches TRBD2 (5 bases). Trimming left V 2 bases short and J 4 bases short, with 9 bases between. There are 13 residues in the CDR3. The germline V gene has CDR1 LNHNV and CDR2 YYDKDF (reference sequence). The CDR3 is CATSRNREYEQYV. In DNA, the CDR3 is TGTGCCACCAGCAGAAATAGGGAGTACGAGCAGTACGTC.

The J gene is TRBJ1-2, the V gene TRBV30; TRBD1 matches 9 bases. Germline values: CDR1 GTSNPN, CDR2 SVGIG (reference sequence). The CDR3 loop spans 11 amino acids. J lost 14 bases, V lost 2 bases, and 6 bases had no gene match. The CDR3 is CAWSPGTGYTF. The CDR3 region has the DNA TGTGCCTGGAGTCCCGGGACAGGGTATACCTTC.